This entry concerns a single T cell receptor beta chain. Germline values: CDR1 LGHNA, CDR2 YSLEER. The ends were cut back, 0 bases at V and 1 base at J, with 15 bases in the middle. This CDR3 spans 17 amino acids. These data belong to a study of blood T cell repertoires in COVID-19. On the study more broadly: Sources were T cells, B-cell-depleted T cells, or PBMCs; the material itself was cDNA or gDNA.

Source study methods: Reference gene primer amplification gave nucleated cell count estimates. The assay was immunoSEQ multiplex PCR, and TCRdb's table has in-frame clones only and misses some. V and J calls and clone size are copied from that table; D and trimming were computed from the DNA. This sample yields about 42,000 clones, of which roughly nine tenths are seen a single time; 6.2% belongs to the top ten. Input material: peripheral blood. This chain links TRBV4-3 with TRBJ1-1; D might be TRBD1 (5 bases). The receptor was derived from a human donor in a cohort sampled during active COVID-19. The CDR3 here is CASSQDHIRGGNTEAFF. The CDR3 DNA is TGCGCCAGCAGCCAAGATCACATTCGGGGGGGGAACACTGAAGCTTTCTTT.